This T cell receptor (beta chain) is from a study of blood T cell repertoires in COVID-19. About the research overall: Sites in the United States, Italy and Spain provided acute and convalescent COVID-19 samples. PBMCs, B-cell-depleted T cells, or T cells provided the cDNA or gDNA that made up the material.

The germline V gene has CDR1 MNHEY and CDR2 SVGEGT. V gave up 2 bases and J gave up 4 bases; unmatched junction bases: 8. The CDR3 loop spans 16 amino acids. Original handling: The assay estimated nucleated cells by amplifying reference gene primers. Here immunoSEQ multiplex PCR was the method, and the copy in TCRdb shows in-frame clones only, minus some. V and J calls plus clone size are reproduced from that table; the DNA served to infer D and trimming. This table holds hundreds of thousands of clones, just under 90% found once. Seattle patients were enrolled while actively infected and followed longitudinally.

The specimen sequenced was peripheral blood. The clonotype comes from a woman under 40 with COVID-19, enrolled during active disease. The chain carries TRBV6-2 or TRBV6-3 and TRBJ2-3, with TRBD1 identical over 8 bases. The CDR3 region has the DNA TGTGCCAGCAGTTACGAGGACAGGGTCTACGCAGATACGCAGTATTTT. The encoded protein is CASSYEDRVYADTQYF.